Shown below are 15 T cell receptor beta chains from a single sample sequenced in a study of early T cells in non-severe SARS-CoV-2 infection. TCRdb fed the 5' RACE reads into MiXCR, producing one record per CDR3 protein. The sample has about 110,000 distinct CDR3 sequences, around 12% seen once. This specimen consisted of whole blood, obtained at baseline. These receptors originate from an adult who was a healthcare worker with PCR-confirmed SARS-CoV-2 infection or an uninfected control (not recorded which).

This clonotype was counted between two and nine times. The chain recombines TRBV20-1 with TRBJ2-3; 7 positions agree with TRBD1. The CDR3 length is 15 residues. Per the germline V gene, CDR1 is DFQATT and CDR2 is SNEGSKA (reference sequence). Losses at the gene ends were 2 bases for V and 1 base for J; bases not matched to a gene: 6. The CDR3 spells CSARRPDRGTDTQYF. The CDR3 nucleotides read TGCAGTGCTAGACGGCCCGACAGGGGCACAGATACGCAGTATTTT.

This clonotype came up many times. This rearrangement joins TRBV10-2 to TRBJ1-4, with D possibly being TRBD1 (6 bases). CDR3 length equals 14 residues. Germline V lookup: CDR1 WSHSY, CDR2 SAAADI. V was shortened by 7 bases and J by 3 bases, with 12 bases between the two germline ends. In DNA form, the CDR3 reads TGCGCCAGCACCGGACGGACAGCTAATGAAAAACTGTTTTTT. It specifies CASTGRTANEKLFF.

The chain combines TRBV19 with TRBJ1-2; tentative D call: TRBD1 (5 bases). The CDR3 has 16 residues. Trimming cost V 0 bases and J 0 bases, with 11 bases left between them. Germline values: CDR1 LNHDA, CDR2 SQIVND (reference sequence). CDR3 amino acids: CASSIDGHAPNYGYTF. The CDR3 region has the DNA TGTGCCAGTAGTATAGACGGACATGCACCTAACTATGGCTACACCTTC. The whole variable domain, filled in from reference TRBV19 and TRBJ1-2, reads DGGITQSPKYLFRKEGQNVTLSCEQNLNHDAMYWYRQDPGQGLRLIYYSQIVNDFQKGDIAEGYSVSREKKESFPLTVTSAQKNPTAFYLCASSIDGHAPNYGYTFGSGTRLTVV.

This clonotype was picked up a small number of times. CDR3 sequence (DNA): TGCGCCAGCAGCCAAGTGCCCGTCCTCCAGGCCAACTACGAGCAGTACTTC. Encoded protein: CASSQVPVLQANYEQYF. The gene calls are TRBV4-1 and TRBJ2-7, with no clear D. V was cut by 1 base and J by 3 bases, with 19 bases left in between. Germline-derived CDR1 and CDR2 are MGHRA and YSYEKL. The CDR3 sequence is 17 residues long.

Only a few counts were recorded for this clonotype. The chain uses TRBV6-1 and TRBJ1-2; D gene ambiguous. V was trimmed by 1 base and J by 2 bases, leaving 5 bases between them. Germline values: CDR1 MNHNS, CDR2 SASEGT. This CDR3 spans 13 amino acids. CDR3 region: CASSEGGNYGYTF. In DNA form, the CDR3 reads TGTGCCAGCAGTGAAGGCGGCAACTATGGCTACACCTTC.

This clonotype was seen many times. The CDR3 region has the DNA TGTGCCAGCAGCTTTAGCGGGAGTGCAGATACGCAGTATTTT. It encodes CASSFSGSADTQYF. The genes are TRBV11-2 and TRBJ2-3, with 9 nucleotides matching TRBD2. The CDR3 has 14 amino acids. Trimming removed 3 bases from V and 4 bases from J; junction bases left unmatched: 2. CDR1 SGHAT and CDR2 FQNNGV come from the germline V gene.

This clonotype was observed a few times. The chain joins TRBV29-1 to TRBJ2-5, with TRBD2 identical over 7 bases. Germline assignment: CDR1 SQVTM and CDR2 ANQGSEA. The CDR3 loop spans 14 amino acids. V lost 4 bases and J lost 2; bases outside the gene matches: 7. The CDR3: CSVGSGTHQETQYF. The CDR3 DNA is TGCAGCGTTGGAAGCGGGACTCATCAAGAGACCCAGTACTTC.

The chain employs TRBV5-5 and TRBJ1-4; D gene ambiguous. Germline V lookup: CDR1 SGHKS, CDR2 YYEKEE (reference sequence). The length of the CDR3 is 14 residues. Trimming cost V 1 base and J 8 bases, with 12 bases left between them. CDR3 nucleotides: TGTGCCAGCAGCTTGACTCTGCATGGCGAAAAACTGTTTTTT. Translation: CASSLTLHGEKLFF.

This clonotype was observed a handful of times. The chain is built from TRBV20-1 and TRBJ1-4; D ambiguous. The V and J ends lost 4 bases and 1 base respectively, with 7 bases between them. Germline values: CDR1 DFQATT, CDR2 SNEGSKA (reference sequence). The CDR3 runs 13 residues. The CDR3 loop is CSATSGTNEKLFF. DNA of the CDR3: TGCAGTGCTACGTCTGGAACTAATGAAAAACTGTTTTTT.

This clonotype was recorded only once. A read error may account for a junction end that differs from germline. The V call is TRBV7-3, the J call TRBJ2-1; no definite D call. The CDR3 sequence is 13 residues long. Germline values: CDR1 SGHTA, CDR2 FQGTGA. The CDR3 here is CASSLRYSNEQLF. As DNA, the CDR3 is TGTGCCAGCAGCTTAAGGTACAGCAATGAGCAGCTCTTC.

This clonotype was seen many times. CDR3 amino acids: CASSLRTSGGTDTQYF. The CDR3 DNA reads as TGTGCCAGCAGCCTGCGGACTAGCGGGGGCACAGATACGCAGTATTTT. The chain recombines TRBV7-8 with TRBJ2-3; 12 bases line up with TRBD2. Per the germline V gene, CDR1 is SGHVS and CDR2 is FQNEAQ. The CDR3 spans 16 residues. V lost 5 bases and J lost 1; bases outside the gene matches: 4.

The chain couples TRBV12-3 or TRBV12-4 to TRBJ1-5, with D perhaps matching TRBD1 (6 bases). Trimming removed 3 bases at V and 7 bases at J, with 10 bases between. CDR3 size: 13 residues. Written as DNA, the CDR3 is TGTGCCAGCAGTTTTGACAGGAAGCAGCCCCAGCATTTT. This sequence encodes CASSFDRKQPQHF.

This clonotype was counted ten times or more. The rearrangement uses TRBV23-1 and TRBJ2-2, with D possibly TRBD2 on 5 matching bases. TRBV23-1 carries the ORF label, with uncertain function. The CDR3 is 16 residues long. The V end lost 4 bases, the J end lost 1 base, and 13 bases lay between the germline ends. CDR3: CASSRSPGLNTGELFF. The CDR3 bases are TGCGCCAGCAGTCGATCCCCCGGACTGAACACCGGGGAGCTGTTTTTT.

The genes are TRBV20-1 and TRBJ2-2, with 7 bases matching TRBD2. The CDR3 contains 14 residues. The junction had 6 bases not matched to a gene; V was cut back by 6 bases and J by 2 bases. The germline V gene encodes CDR1 DFQATT and CDR2 SNEGSKA (reference sequence). The CDR3 sequence: CSAAGGKNTGELFF. CDR3 sequence (DNA): TGCAGTGCAGCCGGGGGGAAAAACACCGGGGAGCTGTTTTTT.

DNA of the CDR3: TGTGCCAGCAAGATATCAGAGGGGCCCCGCTTCCAAGAGACCCAGTACTTC. This sequence encodes CASKISEGPRFQETQYF. This chain joins TRBV7-9 and TRBJ2-5; the D gene could be TRBD1 or TRBD2 (5 bases each). The CDR3 has 17 residues. Per the germline V gene, CDR1 is SEHNR and CDR2 is FQNEAQ (reference sequence). The germline V and J ends were trimmed by 7 bases and 1 base, with 22 bases remaining between them.